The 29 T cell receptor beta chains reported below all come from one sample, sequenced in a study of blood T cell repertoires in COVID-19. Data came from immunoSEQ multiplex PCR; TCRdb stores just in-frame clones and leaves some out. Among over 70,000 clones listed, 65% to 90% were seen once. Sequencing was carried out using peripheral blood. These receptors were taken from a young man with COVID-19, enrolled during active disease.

The DNA for the CDR3 is TGTGCCAGTACCAAATGGGGTGGACGGGAGATGGATGGCTACACCTTC. Translation: CASTKWGGREMDGYTF. The V and J genes are TRBV19 and TRBJ1-2; D unclear. This CDR3 is built from 16 residues. V was shortened by 7 bases and J by 6 bases, with 24 bases between the two germline ends. Germline V gene data show CDR1 as LNHDA and CDR2 as SQIVND (reference sequence).

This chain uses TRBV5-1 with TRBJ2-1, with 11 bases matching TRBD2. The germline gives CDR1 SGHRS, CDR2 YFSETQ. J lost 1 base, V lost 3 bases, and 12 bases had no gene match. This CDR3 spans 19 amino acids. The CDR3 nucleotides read TGCGCCAGCAGCTCTCGCGGACCCAGACTAGCGGGATCCTACAATGAGCAGTTCTTC. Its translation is CASSSRGPRLAGSYNEQFF.

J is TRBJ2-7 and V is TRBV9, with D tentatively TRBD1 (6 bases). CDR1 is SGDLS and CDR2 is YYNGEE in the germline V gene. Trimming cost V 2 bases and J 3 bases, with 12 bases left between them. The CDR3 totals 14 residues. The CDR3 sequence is CASSVGVGGYEQYF. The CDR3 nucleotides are TGTGCCAGCAGCGTGGGAGTAGGGGGCTACGAGCAGTACTTC.

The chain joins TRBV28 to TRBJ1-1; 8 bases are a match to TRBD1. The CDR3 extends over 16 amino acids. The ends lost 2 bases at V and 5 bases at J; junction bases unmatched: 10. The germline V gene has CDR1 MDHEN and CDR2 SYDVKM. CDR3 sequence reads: CASSLSLGTGLTEAFF. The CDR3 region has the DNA TGTGCCAGCAGTTTAAGTTTGGGGACAGGTCTTACTGAAGCTTTCTTT. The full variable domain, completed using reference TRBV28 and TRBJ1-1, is DVKVTQSSRYLVKRTGEKVFLECVQDMDHENMFWYRQDPGLGLRLIYFSYDVKMKEKGDIPEGYSVSREKKERFSLILESASTNQTSMYLCASSLSLGTGLTEAFFGQGTRLTVV.

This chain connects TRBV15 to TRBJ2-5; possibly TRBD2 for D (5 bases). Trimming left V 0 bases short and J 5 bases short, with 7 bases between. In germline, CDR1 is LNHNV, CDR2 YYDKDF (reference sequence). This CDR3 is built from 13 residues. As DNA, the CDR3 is TGTGCCACCAGCAGAGATAGGAGGGAGACCCAGTACTTC. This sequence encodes CATSRDRRETQYF.

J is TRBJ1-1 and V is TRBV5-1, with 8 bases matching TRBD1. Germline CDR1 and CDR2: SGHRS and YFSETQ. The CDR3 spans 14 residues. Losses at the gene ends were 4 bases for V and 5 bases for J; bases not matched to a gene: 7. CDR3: CASSPGTGITEAFF. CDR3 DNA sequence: TGCGCCAGCAGCCCCGGGACAGGAATTACTGAAGCTTTCTTT. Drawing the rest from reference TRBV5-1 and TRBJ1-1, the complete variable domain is KAGVTQTPRYLIKTRGQQVTLSCSPISGHRSVSWYQQTPGQGLQFLFEYFSETQRNKGNFPGRFSGRQFSNSRSEMNVSTLELGDSALYLCASSPGTGITEAFFGQGTRLTVV.

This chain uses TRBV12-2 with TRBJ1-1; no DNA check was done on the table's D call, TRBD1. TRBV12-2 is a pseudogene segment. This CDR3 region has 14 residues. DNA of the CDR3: TGTGCAAGTCGCTTGACGGACAGGGACACTGAAGCTTTCTTT. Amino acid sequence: CASRLTDRDTEAFF.

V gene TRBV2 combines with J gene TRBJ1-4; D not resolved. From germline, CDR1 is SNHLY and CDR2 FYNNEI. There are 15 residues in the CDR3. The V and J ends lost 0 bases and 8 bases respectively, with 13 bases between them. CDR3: CASSEAPHLGEKLFF. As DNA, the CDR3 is TGTGCCAGCAGTGAAGCGCCACACCTCGGGGAAAAACTGTTTTTT.

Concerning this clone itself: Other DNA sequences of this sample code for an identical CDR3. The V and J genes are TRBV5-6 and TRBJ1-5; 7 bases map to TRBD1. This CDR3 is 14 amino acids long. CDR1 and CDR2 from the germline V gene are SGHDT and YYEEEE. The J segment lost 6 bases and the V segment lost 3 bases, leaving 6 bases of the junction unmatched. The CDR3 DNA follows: TGTGCCAGCAGCTACAGGGGAGGTGGTCAGCCCCAGCATTTT. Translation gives CASSYRGGGQPQHF. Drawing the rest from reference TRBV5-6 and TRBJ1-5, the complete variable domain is DAGVTQSPTHLIKTRGQQVTLRCSPKSGHDTVSWYQQALGQGPQFIFQYYEEEERQRGNFPDRFSGHQFPNYSSELNVNALLLGDSALYLCASSYRGGGQPQHFGDGTRLSIL.

The CDR3 region is CASSSGSPTDTQYF. CDR3 coding DNA: TGTGCCAGCAGTTCGGGATCCCCCACAGATACGCAGTATTTT. J is TRBJ2-3 and V is TRBV2, with D possibly TRBD2 on 5 matching bases. Deletions cut 5 bases from V and 2 bases from J, with 11 bases between. CDR1 SNHLY and CDR2 FYNNEI come from the germline V gene. The CDR3 covers 14 residues. Drawing the rest from reference TRBV2 and TRBJ2-3, the complete variable domain is EPEVTQTPSHQVTQMGQEVILRCVPISNHLYFYWYRQILGQKVEFLVSFYNNEISEKSEIFDDQFSVERPDGSNFTLKIRSTKLEDSAMYFCASSSGSPTDTQYFGPGTRLTVL.

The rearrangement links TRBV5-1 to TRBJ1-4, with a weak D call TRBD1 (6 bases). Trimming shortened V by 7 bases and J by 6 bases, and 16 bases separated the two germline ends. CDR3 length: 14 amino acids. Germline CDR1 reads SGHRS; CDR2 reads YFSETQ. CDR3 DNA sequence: TGCGCCAGCTCTCCGGGGGGCGGAGATGAAAAACTGTTTTTT. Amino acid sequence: CASSPGGGDEKLFF.

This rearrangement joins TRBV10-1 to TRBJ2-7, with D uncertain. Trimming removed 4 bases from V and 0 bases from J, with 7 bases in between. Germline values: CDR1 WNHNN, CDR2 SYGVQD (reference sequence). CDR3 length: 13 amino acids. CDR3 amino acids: CASSGSLSYEQYF. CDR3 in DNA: TGCGCCAGCAGTGGGTCACTCTCCTACGAGCAGTACTTC.

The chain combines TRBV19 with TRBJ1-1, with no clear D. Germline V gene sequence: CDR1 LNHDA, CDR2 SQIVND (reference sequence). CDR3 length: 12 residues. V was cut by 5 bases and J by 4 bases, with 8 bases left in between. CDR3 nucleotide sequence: TGTGCCAGTAGTTTTCCGGGCACTGAAGCTTTCTTT. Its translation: CASSFPGTEAFF.

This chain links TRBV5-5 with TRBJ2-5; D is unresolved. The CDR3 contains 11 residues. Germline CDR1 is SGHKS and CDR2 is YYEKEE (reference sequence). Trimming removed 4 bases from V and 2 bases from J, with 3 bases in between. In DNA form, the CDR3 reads TGTGCCAGCAGCCCTCAAGAGACCCAGTACTTC. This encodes CASSPQETQYF.

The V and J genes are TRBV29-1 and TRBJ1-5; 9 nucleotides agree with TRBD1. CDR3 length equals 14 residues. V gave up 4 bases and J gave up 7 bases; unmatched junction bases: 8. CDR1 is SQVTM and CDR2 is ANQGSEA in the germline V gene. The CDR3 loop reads CSVVFGTGYQPQHF. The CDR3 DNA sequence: TGCAGCGTTGTTTTCGGGACAGGGTACCAGCCCCAGCATTTT.

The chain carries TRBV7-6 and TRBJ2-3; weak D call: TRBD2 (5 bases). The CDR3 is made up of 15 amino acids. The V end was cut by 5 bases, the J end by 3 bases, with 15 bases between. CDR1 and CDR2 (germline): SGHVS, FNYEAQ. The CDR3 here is CASSPIAPGTDTQYF. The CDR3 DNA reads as TGTGCCAGCAGCCCTATCGCCCCGGGGACAGATACGCAGTATTTT.

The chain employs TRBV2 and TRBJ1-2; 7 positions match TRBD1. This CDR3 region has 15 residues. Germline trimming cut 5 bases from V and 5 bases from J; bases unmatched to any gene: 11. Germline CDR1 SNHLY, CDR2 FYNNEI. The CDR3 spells CASSYTRDSFYGYTF. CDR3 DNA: TGTGCCAGCAGTTATACTCGGGACAGCTTTTATGGCTACACCTTC.

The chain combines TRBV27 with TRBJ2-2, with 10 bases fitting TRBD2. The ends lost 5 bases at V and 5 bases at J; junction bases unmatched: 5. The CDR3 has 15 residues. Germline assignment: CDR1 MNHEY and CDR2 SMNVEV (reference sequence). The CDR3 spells CASSPSGRVTGELFF. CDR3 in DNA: TGTGCCAGCAGTCCAAGCGGGAGGGTGACCGGGGAGCTGTTTTTT.

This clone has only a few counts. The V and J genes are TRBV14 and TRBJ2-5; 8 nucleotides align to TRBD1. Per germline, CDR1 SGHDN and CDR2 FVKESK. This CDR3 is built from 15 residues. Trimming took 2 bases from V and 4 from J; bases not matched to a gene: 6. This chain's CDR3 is CASSQWQGARETQYF. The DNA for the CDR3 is TGTGCCAGCAGCCAATGGCAGGGGGCAAGAGAGACCCAGTACTTC.

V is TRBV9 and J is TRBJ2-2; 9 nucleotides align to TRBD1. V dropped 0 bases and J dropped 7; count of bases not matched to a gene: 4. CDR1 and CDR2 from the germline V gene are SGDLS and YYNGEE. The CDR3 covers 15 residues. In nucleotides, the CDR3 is TGTGCCAGCAGCGTAGGTACAGGGGGCCTCGGGGAGCTGTTTTTT. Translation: CASSVGTGGLGELFF.

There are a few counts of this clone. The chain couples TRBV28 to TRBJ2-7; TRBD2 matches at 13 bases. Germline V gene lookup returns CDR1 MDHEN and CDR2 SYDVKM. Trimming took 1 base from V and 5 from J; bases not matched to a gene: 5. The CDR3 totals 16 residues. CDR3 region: CASSLFRLAGGNEQYF. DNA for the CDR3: TGTGCCAGCAGTTTATTTAGACTAGCGGGAGGTAACGAGCAGTACTTC.

In DNA form, the CDR3 reads TGTGCCAGCAGCACCGGACTAGCGGGGAGCTCCTACAATGAGCAGTTCTTC. It codes for CASSTGLAGSSYNEQFF. This chain joins TRBV7-2 and TRBJ2-1; 12 positions agree with TRBD2. The CDR3 runs to 17 residues. From germline, CDR1 is SGHTA and CDR2 FQGNSA. J gave up 0 bases and V 5 bases, and 5 bases lay outside the gene matches.

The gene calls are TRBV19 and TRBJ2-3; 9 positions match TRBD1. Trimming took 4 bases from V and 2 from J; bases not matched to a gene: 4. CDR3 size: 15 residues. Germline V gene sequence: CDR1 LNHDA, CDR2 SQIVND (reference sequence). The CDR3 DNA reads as TGTGCCAGTAGTAAGAGGACAGGGGCCACAGATACGCAGTATTTT. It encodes CASSKRTGATDTQYF.

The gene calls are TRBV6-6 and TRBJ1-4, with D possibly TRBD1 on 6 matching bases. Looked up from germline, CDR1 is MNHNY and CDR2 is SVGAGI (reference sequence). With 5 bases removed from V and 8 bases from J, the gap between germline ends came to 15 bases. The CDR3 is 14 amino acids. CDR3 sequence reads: CASSPRAGEEKLFF. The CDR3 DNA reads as TGTGCCAGCAGTCCACGTGCAGGGGAGGAAAAACTGTTTTTT.

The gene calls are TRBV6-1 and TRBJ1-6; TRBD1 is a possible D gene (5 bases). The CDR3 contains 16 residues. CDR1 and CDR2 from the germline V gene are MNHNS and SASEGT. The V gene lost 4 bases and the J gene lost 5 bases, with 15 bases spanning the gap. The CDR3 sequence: CASSVLAQAHNSPLHF. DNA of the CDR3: TGTGCCAGCAGTGTTTTGGCACAGGCCCATAATTCACCCCTCCACTTT.

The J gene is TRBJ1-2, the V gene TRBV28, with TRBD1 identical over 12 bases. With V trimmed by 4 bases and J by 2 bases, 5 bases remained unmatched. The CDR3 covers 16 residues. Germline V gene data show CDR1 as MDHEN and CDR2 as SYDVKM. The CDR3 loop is CASSSGTGGGNYGYTF. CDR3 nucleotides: TGTGCCAGCAGTTCCGGGACAGGGGGCGGCAACTATGGCTACACCTTC.

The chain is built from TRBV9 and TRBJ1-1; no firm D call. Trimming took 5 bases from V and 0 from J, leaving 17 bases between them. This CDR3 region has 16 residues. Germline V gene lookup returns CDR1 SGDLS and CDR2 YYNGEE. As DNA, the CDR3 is TGTGCCAGCAGAGAATTACAGTACCCCATGAACACTGAAGCTTTCTTT. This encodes CASRELQYPMNTEAFF. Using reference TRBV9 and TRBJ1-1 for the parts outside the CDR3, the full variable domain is DSGVTQTPKHLITATGQRVTLRCSPRSGDLSVYWYQQSLDQGLQFLIQYYNGEERAKGNILERFSAQQFPDLHSELNLSSLELGDSALYFCASRELQYPMNTEAFFGQGTRLTVV.

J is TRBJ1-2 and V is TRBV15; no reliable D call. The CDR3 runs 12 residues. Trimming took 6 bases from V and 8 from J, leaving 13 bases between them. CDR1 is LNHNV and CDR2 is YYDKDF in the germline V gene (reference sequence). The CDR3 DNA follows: TGTGCCACCAGTAATAATGAGGGCGGCTACACCTTC. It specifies CATSNNEGGYTF.

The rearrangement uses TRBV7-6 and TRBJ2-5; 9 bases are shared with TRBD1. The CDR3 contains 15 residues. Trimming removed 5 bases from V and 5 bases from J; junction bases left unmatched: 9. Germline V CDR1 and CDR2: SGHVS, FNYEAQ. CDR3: CASSKQGQGRETQYF. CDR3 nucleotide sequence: TGTGCCAGCAGCAAACAGGGACAGGGTAGGGAGACCCAGTACTTC.